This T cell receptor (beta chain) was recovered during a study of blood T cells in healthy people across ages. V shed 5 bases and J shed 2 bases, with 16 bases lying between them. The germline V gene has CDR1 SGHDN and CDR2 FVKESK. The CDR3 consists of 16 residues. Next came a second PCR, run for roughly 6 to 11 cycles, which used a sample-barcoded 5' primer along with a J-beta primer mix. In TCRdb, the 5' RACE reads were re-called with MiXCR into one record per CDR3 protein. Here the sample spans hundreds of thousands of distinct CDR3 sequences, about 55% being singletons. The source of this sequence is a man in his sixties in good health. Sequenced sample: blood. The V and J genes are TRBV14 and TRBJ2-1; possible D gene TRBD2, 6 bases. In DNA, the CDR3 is TGTGCCAGCAGCTGGACCCTAGCGCCCGCCTACAATGAGCAGTTCTTC. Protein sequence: CASSWTLAPAYNEQFF.